The TCR beta chain under discussion was sequenced for a study of molecular identifiers for immune sequencing clone quantification. In the study overall: Replicates involved a five-way split of RNA from roughly 20,000 or 100,000 naive CD8 cells, with sequencing of four.

This clonotype has ten or more counts. The antigen remains undetermined. TCRdb redid the calling of the PCR reads with MiXCR, one entry per CDR3 protein. The data hold 400,000 to 600,000 distinct CDR3 sequences, with about a quarter observed a single time. Study-wide points: Because of identical TCR molecules sharing a barcode, sizes of highly expanded clones could be underestimated. Whereas clones above 20 RNA copies held under 1% of naive-cell molecules, they held over 97% of effector molecules.

Germline CDR1 and CDR2: SNHLY and FYNNEI. The CDR3 covers 13 residues. V was clipped by 5 bases and J by 4 bases; unmatched bases: 1. The V gene is TRBV2, the J gene TRBJ2-2; 7 bases match TRBD1. What was sequenced was naive CD8+ T cells from blood, with Jurkat cell RNA spiked in. Documented subset: FACS-sorted CD8+CD4-CCR7+CD45RA+ naive T cells. This receptor was identified in a human donor in good health. Some libraries in this study had Jurkat cell RNA spiked in. The CDR3 reads CASSTGVTGELFF. CDR3 nucleotide sequence: TGTGCCAGCAGTACAGGGGTCACCGGGGAGCTGTTTTTT.